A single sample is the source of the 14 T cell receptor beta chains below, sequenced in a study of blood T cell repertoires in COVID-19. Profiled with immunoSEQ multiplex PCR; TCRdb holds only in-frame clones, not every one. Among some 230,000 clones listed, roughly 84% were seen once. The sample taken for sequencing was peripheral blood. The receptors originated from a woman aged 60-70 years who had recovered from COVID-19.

This CDR3 reads CASSPPSGGALEQFF. For the CDR3, the DNA is TGTGCCAGCAGCCCCCCCAGCGGGGGGGCCCTTGAGCAGTTCTTC. The chain carries TRBV2 and TRBJ2-1; TRBD2 matches 10 bases. V dropped 6 bases and J dropped 9; count of bases not matched to a gene: 11. The CDR3 covers 15 residues. Germline CDR1 and CDR2: SNHLY and FYNNEI.

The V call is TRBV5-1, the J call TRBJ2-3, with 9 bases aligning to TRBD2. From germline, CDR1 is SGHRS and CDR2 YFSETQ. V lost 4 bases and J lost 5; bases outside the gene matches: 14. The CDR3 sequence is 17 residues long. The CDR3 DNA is TGCGCCAGCAGCCCCTTAGCGGGGGCCTCCACTATAGATACGCAGTATTTT. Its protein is CASSPLAGASTIDTQYF.

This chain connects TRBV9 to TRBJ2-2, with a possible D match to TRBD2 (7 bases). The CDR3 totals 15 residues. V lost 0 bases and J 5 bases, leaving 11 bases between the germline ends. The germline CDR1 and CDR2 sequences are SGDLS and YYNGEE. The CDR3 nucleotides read TGTGCCAGCAGCGTAGTCGGGGGGCAAACCGGGGAGCTGTTTTTT. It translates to CASSVVGGQTGELFF.

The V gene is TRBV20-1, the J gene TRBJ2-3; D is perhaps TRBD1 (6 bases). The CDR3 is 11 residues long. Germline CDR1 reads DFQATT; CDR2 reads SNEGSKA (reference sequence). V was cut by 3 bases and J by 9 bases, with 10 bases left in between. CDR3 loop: CSASDRRTQYF. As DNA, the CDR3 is TGCAGTGCTAGCGACAGGCGAACGCAGTATTTT.

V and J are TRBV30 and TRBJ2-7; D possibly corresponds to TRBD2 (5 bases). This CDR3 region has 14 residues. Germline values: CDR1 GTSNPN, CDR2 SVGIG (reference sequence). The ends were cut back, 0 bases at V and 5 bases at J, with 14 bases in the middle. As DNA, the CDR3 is TGTGCCTGGAGTGTGGGTCAGGCGGGCGACGAGCAGTACTTC. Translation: CAWSVGQAGDEQYF.

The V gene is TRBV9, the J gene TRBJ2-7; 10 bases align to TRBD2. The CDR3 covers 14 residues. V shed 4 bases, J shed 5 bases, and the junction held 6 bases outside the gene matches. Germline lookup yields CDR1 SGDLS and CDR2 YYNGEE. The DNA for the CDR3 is TGTGCCAGCAGCCCCTCCGGGACTAGCGACGAGCAGTACTTC. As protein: CASSPSGTSDEQYF.

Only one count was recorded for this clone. The CDR3 nucleotides read TGTGCCAGTACAATCCGGACAGGGCAGAGCAATCAGCCCCAGCATTTT. It codes for CASTIRTGQSNQPQHF. This chain connects TRBV19 to TRBJ1-5; 8 bases are shared with TRBD1. Germline V gene sequence: CDR1 LNHDA, CDR2 SQIVND (reference sequence). This CDR3 has 16 residues. V trimming: 7 bases; J trimming: 1 base; junction bases outside the gene matches: 9. The full variable domain, its missing parts supplied by reference TRBV19 and TRBJ1-5, is DGGITQSPKYLFRKEGQNVTLSCEQNLNHDAMYWYRQDPGQGLRLIYYSQIVNDFQKGDIAEGYSVSREKKESFPLTVTSAQKNPTAFYLCASTIRTGQSNQPQHFGDGTRLSIL.

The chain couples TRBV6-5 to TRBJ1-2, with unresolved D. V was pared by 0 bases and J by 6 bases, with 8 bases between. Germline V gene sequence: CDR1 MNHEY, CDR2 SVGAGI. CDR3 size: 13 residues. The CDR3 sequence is CASSYSNVDGYTF. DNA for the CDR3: TGTGCCAGCAGTTACTCGAATGTAGATGGCTACACCTTC.

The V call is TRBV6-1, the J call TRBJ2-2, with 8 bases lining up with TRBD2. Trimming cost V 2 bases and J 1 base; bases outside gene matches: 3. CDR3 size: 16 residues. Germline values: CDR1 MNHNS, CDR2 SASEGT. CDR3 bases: TGTGCCAGCAGTGAAATGGCGGGGGGGAACACCGGGGAGCTGTTTTTT. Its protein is CASSEMAGGNTGELFF.

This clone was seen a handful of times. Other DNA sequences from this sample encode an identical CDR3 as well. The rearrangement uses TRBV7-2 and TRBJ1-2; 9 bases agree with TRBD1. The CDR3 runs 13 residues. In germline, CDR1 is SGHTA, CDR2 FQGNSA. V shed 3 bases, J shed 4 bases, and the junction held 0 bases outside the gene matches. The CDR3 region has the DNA TGTGCCAGCAGCTTGGGACAGGGCTATGGCTACACCTTC. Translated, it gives CASSLGQGYGYTF.

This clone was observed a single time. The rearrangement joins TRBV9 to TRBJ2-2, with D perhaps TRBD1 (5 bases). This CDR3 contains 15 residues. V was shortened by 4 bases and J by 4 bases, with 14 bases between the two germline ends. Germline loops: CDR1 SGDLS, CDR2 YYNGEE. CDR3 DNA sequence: TGTGCCAGCAGCCCCTGGGGCGAGCCCACCGGGGAGCTGTTTTTT. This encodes CASSPWGEPTGELFF.

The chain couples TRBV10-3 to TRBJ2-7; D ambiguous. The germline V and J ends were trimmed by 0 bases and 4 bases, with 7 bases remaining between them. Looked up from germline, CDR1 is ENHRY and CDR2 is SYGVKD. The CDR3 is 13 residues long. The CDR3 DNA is TGTGCCATCAGTGAGTCCACAGCTTACGAGCAGTACTTC. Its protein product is CAISESTAYEQYF.

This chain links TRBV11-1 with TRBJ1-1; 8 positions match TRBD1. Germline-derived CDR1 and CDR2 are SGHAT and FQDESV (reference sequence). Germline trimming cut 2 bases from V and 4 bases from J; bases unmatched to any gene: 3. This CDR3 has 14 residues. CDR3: CASSLNRGFTEAFF. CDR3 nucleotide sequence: TGTGCCAGCAGCTTAAACAGGGGGTTCACTGAAGCTTTCTTT.

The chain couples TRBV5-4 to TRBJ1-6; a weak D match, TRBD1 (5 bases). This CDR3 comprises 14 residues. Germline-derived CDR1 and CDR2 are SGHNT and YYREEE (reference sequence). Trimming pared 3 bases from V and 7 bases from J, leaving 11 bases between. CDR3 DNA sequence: TGTGCCAGCAGCTACGGACGGGGGAATTCACCCCTCCACTTT. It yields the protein CASSYGRGNSPLHF.